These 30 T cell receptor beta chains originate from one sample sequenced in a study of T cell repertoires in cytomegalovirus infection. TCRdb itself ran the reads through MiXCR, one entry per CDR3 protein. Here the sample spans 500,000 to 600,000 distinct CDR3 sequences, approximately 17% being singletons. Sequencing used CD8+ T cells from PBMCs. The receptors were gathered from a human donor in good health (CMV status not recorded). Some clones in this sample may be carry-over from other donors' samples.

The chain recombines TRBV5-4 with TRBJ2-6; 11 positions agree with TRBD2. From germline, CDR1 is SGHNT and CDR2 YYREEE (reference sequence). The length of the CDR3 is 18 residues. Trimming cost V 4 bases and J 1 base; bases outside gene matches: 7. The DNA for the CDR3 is TGTGCCAGCAGCGACCCGGGACTAGCGGTATCTGGGGCCAACGTCCTGACTTTC. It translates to CASSDPGLAVSGANVLTF.

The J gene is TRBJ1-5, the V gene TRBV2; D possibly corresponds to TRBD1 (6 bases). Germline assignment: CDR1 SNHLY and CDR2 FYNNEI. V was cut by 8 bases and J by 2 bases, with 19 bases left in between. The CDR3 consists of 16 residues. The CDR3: CASSIVGGRRNQPQHF. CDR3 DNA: TGTGCCAGCTCCATTGTCGGGGGGCGACGCAATCAGCCCCAGCATTTT.

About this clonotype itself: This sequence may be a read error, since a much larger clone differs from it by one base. CDR3 nucleotides: TGTGCCAGCAGCACTGGGACAGGGAACACTGTAGCTTTCTTT. It translates to CASSTGTGNTVAFF. This rearrangement joins TRBV5-4 to TRBJ1-1, with TRBD1 matching 9 bases. Germline CDR1 and CDR2: SGHNT and YYREEE (reference sequence). CDR3 length equals 14 residues.

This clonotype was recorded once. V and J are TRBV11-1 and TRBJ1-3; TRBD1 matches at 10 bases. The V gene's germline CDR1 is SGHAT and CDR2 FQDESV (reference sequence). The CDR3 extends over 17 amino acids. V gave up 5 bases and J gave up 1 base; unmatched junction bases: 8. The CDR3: CASSIPGQGLSGNTIYF. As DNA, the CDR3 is TGTGCCAGCAGCATCCCGGGACAGGGGCTATCTGGAAACACCATATATTTT.

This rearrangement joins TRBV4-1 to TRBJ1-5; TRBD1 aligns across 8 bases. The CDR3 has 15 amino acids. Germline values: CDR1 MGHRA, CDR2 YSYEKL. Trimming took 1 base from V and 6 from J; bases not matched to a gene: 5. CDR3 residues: CASSQAGQARQPQHF. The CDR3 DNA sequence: TGCGCCAGCAGCCAAGCGGGACAGGCTCGTCAGCCCCAGCATTTT.

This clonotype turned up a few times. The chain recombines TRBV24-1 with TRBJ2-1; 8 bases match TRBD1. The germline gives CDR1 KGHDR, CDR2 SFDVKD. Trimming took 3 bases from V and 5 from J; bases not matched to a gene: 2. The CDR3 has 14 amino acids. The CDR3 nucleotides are TGTGCCACCAGTGATCGACAGGGGAACAATGAGCAGTTCTTC. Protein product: CATSDRQGNNEQFF.

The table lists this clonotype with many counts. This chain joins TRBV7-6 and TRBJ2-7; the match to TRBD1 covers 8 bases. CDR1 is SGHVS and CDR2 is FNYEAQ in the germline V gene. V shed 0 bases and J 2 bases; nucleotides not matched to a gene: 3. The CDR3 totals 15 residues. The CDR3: CASSLAQGATYEQYF. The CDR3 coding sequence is TGTGCCAGCAGCTTAGCGCAGGGGGCGACCTACGAGCAGTACTTC.

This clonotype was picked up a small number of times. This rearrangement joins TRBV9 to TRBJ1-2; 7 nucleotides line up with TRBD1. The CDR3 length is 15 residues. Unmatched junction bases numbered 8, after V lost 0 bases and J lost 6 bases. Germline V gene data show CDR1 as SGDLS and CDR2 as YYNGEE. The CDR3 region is CASSVAGGRGDGYTF. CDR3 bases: TGTGCCAGCAGCGTAGCCGGTGGCAGGGGGGATGGCTACACCTTC.

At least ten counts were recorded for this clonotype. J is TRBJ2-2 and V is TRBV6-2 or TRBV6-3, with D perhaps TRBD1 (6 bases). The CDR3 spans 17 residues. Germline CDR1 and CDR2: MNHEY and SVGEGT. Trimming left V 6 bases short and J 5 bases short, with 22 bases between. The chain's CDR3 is CASRPEPGPRGTGELFF. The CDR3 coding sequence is TGTGCCAGCAGACCAGAACCGGGCCCTAGGGGGACCGGGGAGCTGTTTTTT.

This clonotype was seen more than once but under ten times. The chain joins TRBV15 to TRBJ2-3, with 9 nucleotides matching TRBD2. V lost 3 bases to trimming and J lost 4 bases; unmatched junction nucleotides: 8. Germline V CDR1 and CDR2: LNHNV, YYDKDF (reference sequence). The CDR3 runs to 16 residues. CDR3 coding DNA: TGTGCCACCAGCAGGTCGGGGGGCGGGGGGGCAGATACGCAGTATTTT. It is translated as CATSRSGGGGADTQYF.

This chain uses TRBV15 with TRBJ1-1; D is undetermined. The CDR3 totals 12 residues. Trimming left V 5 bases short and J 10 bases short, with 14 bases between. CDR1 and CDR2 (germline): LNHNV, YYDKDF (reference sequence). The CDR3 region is CATSPGRSAAFF. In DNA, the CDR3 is TGTGCCACCAGCCCCGGTCGGAGCGCAGCTTTCTTT.

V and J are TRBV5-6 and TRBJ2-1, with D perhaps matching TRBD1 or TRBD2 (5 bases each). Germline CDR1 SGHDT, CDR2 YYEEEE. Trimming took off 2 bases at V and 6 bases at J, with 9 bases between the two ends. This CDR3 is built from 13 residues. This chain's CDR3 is CASSFGTGNEQFF. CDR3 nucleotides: TGTGCCAGCAGCTTTGGGACGGGCAATGAGCAGTTCTTC.

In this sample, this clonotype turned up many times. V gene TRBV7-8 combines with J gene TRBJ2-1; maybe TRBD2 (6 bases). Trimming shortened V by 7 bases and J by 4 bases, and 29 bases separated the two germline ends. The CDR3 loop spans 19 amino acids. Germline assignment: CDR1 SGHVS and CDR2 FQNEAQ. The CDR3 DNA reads TGTGCCAGCATCCTACCGGGGCACACCAGTAGCGGATATTACAATGAGCAGTTCTTC. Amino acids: CASILPGHTSSGYYNEQFF.

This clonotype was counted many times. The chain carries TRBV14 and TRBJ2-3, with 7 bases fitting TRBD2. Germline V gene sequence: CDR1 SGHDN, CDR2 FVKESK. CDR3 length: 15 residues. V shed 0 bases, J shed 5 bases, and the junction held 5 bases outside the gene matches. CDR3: CASSQDERGRDTQYF. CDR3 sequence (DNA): TGTGCCAGCAGCCAAGATGAGCGCGGGAGAGATACGCAGTATTTT.

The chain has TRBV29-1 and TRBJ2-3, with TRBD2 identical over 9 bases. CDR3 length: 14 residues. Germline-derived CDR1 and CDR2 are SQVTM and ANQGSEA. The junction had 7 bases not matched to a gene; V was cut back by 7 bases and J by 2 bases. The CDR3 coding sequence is TGCAGCGGTGGACTAGCGCGATACACAGATACGCAGTATTTT. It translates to CSGGLARYTDTQYF.

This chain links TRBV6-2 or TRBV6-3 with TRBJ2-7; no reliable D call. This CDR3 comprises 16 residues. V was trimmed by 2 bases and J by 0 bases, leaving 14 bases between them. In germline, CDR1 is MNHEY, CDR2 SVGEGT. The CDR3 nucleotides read TGTGCCAGCAGTTACGCTCTATCTGATAGCTCCTACGAGCAGTACTTC. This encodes CASSYALSDSSYEQYF.

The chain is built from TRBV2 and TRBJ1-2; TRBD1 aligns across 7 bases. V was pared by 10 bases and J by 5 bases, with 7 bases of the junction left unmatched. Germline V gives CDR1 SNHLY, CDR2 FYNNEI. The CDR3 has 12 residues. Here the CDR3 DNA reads TGTGCCATACAAAACAGGGGATATGGCTACACCTTC. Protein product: CAIQNRGYGYTF.

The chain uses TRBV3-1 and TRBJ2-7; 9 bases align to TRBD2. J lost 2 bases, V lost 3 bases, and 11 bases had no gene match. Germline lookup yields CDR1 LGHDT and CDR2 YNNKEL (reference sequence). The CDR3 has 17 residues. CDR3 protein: CASSQTSGGRSPYEQYF. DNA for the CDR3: TGTGCCAGCAGCCAGACTAGCGGTGGGCGTTCCCCCTACGAGCAGTACTTC.

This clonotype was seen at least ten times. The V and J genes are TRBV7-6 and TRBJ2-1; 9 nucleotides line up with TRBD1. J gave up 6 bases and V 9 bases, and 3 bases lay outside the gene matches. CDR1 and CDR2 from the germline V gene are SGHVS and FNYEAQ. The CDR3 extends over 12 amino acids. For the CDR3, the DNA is TGTGCCAGTTCGACAGGGGGCAATGAGCAGTTCTTC. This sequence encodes CASSTGGNEQFF.

CDR3 sequence reads: CASSPAGGGYEQYF. In DNA form, the CDR3 reads TGTGCCAGCAGCCCCGCCGGCGGAGGCTACGAGCAGTACTTC. V and J are TRBV11-2 and TRBJ2-7; a possible D gene is TRBD2 (5 bases). Trimming took 5 bases from V and 3 from J, leaving 14 bases between them. This CDR3 spans 14 amino acids. The germline CDR1 and CDR2 sequences are SGHAT and FQNNGV.

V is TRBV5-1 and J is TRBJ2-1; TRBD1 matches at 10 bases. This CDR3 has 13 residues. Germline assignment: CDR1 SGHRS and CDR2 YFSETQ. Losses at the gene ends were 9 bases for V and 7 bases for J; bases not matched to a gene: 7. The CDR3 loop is CATTGTGVNEQFF. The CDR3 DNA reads TGCGCCACCACCGGGACAGGGGTGAATGAGCAGTTCTTC.

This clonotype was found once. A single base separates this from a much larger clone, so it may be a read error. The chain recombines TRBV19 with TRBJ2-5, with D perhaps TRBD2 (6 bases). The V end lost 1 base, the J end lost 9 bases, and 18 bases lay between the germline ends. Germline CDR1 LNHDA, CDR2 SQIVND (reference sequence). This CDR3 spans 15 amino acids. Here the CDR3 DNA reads TGTGCCAGTAGTATAGCGGAGGGACGCTGGGAGGCCCAGTACTTC. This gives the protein CASSIAEGRWEAQYF.

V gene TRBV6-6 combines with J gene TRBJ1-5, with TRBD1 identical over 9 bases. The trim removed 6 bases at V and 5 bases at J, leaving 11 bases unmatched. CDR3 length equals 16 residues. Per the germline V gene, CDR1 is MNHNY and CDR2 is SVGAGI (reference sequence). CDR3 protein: CASSLLRGQGDQPQHF. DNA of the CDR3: TGTGCCAGCAGCCTCCTCCGGGGACAGGGAGATCAGCCCCAGCATTTT.

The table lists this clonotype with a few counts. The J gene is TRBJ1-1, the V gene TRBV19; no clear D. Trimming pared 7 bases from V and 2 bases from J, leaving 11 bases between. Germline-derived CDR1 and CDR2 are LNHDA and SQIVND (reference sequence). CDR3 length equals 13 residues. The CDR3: CASKLRINTEAFF. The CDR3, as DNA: TGTGCCAGTAAACTGAGGATTAACACTGAAGCTTTCTTT.

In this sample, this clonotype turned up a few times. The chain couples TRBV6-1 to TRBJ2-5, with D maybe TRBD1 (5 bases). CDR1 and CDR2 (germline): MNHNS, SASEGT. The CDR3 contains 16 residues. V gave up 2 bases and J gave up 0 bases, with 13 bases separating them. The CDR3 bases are TGTGCCAGCAGTGAACCGAACGTAGGGGACCAAGAGACCCAGTACTTC. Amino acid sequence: CASSEPNVGDQETQYF.

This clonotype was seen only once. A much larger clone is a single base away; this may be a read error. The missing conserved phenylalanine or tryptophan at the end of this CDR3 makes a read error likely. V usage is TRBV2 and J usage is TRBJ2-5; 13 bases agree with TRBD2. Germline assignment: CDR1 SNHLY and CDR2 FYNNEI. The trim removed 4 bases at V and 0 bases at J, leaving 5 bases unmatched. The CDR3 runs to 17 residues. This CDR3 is CASSVLAGGPDQETQYI. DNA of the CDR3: TGTGCCAGCAGTGTACTAGCGGGGGGGCCGGACCAAGAGACCCAGTACATC.

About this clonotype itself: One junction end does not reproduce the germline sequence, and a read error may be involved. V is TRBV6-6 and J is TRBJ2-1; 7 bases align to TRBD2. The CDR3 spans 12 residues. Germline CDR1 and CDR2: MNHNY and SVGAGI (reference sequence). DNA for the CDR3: TGTGCCAGCACTGAGCGGGGATCCCCTCCAGGCTTC. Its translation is CASTERGSPPGF.

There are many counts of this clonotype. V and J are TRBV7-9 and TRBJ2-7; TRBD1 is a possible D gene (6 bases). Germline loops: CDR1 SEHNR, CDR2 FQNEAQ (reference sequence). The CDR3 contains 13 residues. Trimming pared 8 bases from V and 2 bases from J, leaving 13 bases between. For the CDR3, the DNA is TGTGCCAGCGGCCAGGGGTCCCCCTACGAGCAGTACTTC. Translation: CASGQGSPYEQYF.

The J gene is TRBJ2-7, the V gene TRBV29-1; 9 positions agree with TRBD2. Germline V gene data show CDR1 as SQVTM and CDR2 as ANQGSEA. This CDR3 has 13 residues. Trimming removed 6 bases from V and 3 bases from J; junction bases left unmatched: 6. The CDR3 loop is CSVLAGESYEQYF. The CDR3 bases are TGCAGCGTCTTAGCGGGAGAGAGCTACGAGCAGTACTTC.

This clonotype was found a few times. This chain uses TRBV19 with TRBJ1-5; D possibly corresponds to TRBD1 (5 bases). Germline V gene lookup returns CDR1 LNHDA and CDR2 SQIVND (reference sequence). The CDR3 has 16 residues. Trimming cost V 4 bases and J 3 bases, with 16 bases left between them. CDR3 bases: TGTGCCAGTAGTACCCCCGGCAGGGTGAACAATCAGCCCCAGCATTTT. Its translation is CASSTPGRVNNQPQHF. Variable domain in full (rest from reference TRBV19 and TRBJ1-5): DGGITQSPKYLFRKEGQNVTLSCEQNLNHDAMYWYRQDPGQGLRLIYYSQIVNDFQKGDIAEGYSVSREKKESFPLTVTSAQKNPTAFYLCASSTPGRVNNQPQHFGDGTRLSIL.